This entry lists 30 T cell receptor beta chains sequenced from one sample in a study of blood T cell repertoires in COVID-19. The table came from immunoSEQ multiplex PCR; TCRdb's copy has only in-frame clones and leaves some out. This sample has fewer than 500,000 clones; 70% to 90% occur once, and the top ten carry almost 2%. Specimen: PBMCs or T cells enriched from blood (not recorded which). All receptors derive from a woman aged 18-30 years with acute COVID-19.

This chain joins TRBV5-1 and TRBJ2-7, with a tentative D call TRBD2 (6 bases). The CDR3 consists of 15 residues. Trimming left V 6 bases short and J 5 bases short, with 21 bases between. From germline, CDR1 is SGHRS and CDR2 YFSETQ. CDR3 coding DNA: TGCGCCAGCAACGGGGCGACGGGACTTCTTGACGAGCAGTACTTC. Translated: CASNGATGLLDEQYF.

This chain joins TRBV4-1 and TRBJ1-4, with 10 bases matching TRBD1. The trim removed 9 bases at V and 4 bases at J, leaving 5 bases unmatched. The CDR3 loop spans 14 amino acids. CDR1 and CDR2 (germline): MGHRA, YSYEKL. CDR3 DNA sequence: TGCGCCAGTAACCGGGACAGGGGTAATGAAAAACTGTTTTTT. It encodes CASNRDRGNEKLFF.

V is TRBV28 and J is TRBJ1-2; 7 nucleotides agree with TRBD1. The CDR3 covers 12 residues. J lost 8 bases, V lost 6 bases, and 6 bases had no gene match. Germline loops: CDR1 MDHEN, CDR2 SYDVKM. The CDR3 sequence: CASSLQGMGYTF. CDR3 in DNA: TGTGCCAGCAGCTTACAGGGGATGGGCTACACCTTC.

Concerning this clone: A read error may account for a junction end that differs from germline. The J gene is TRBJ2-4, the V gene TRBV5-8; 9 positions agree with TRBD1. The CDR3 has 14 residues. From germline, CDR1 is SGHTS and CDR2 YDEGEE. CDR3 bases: TGTGCCAGCAGCCTACAGGGGGCCCGAATGGGTTGGGACTTC. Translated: CASSLQGARMGWDF.

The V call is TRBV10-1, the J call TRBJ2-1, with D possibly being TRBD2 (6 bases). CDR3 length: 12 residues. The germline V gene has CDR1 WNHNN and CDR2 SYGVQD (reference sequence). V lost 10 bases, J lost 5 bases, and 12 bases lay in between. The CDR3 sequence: CATGTRDNEQFF. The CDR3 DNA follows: TGCGCCACCGGGACTCGAGACAATGAGCAGTTCTTC.

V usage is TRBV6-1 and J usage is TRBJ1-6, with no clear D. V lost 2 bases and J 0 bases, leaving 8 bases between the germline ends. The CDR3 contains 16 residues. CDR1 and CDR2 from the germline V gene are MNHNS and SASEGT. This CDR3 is CASSEQFLSYNSPLHF. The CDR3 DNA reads TGTGCCAGCAGTGAACAGTTTCTCTCCTATAATTCACCCCTCCACTTT.

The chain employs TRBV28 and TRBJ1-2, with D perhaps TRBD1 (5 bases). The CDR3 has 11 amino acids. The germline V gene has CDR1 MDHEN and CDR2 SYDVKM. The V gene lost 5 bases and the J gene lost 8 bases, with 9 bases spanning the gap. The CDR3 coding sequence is TGTGCCAGCAGTCTCGGACAAGGCTACACCTTC. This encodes CASSLGQGYTF.

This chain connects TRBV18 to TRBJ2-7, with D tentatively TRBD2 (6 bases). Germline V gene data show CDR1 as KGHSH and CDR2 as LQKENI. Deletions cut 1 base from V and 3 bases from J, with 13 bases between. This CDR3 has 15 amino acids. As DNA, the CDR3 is TGTGCCAGCTCACCACGGGCCGGGAGTAGCTACGAGCAGTACTTC. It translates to CASSPRAGSSYEQYF. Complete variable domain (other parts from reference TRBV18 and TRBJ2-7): NAGVMQNPRHLVRRRGQEARLRCSPMKGHSHVYWYRQLPEEGLKFMVYLQKENIIDESGMPKERFSAEFPKEGPSILRIQQVVRGDSAAYFCASSPRAGSSYEQYFGPGTRLTVT.

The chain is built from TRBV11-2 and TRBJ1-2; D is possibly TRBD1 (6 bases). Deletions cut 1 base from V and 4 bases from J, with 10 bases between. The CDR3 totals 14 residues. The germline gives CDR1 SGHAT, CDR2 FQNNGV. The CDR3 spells CASSLVQGGYGYTF. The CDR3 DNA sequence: TGTGCCAGCAGCTTAGTACAGGGTGGCTATGGCTACACCTTC.

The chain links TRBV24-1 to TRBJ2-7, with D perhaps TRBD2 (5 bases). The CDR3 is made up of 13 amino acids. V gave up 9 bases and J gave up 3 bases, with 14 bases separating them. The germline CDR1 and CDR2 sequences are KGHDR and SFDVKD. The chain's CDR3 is CATPRELDYEQYF. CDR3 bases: TGTGCCACCCCGAGGGAATTGGACTACGAGCAGTACTTC.

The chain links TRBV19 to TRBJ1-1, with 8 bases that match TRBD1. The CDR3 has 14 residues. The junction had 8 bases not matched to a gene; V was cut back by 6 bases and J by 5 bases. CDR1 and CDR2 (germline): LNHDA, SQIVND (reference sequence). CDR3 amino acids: CASSQGAPRTEAFF. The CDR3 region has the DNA TGTGCCAGTAGCCAGGGGGCTCCTCGAACTGAAGCTTTCTTT.

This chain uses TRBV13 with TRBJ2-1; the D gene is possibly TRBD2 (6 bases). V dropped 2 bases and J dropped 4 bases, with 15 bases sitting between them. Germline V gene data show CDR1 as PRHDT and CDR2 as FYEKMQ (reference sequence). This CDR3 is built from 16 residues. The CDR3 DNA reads TGTGCCAGCAGCTTAAAAATTCCTAGCGCATACAATGAGCAGTTCTTC. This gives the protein CASSLKIPSAYNEQFF.

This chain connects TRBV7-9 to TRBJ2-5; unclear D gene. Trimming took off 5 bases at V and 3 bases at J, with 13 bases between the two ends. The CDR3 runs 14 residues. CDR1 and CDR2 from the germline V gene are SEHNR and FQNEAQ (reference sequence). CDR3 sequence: CASSPPRDKETQYF. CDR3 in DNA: TGTGCCAGCAGCCCACCAAGAGATAAAGAGACCCAGTACTTC.

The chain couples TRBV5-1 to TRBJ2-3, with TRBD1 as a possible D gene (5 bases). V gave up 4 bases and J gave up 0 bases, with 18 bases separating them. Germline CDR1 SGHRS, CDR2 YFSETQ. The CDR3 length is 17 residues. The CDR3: CASSEAPSGSSTDTQYF. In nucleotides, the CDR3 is TGCGCCAGCAGCGAGGCACCCTCAGGGTCTAGCACAGATACGCAGTATTTT.

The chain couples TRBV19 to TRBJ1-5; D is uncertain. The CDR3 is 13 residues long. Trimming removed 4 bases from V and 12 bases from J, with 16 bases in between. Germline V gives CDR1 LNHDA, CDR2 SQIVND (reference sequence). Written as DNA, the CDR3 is TGTGCCAGTAGTAGGAGTGAGGGCTCGAACCAGCATTTT. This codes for CASSRSEGSNQHF.

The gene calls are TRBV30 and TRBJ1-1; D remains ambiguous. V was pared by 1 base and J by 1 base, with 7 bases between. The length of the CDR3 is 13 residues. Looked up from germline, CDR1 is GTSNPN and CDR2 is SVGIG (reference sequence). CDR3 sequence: CAWSGPPNTEAFF. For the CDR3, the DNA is TGTGCCTGGAGTGGGCCGCCGAACACTGAAGCTTTCTTT. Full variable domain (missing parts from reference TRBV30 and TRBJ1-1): SQTIHQWPATLVQPVGSPLSLECTVEGTSNPNLYWYRQAAGRGLQLLFYSVGIGQISSEVPQNLSASRPQDRQFILSSKKLLLSDSGFYLCAWSGPPNTEAFFGQGTRLTVV.

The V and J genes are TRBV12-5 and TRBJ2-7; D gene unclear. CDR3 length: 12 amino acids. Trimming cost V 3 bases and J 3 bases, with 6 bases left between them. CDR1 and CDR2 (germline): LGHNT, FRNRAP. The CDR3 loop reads CASGFGRYEQYF. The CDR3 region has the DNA TGTGCTAGTGGTTTCGGTCGCTACGAGCAGTACTTC.

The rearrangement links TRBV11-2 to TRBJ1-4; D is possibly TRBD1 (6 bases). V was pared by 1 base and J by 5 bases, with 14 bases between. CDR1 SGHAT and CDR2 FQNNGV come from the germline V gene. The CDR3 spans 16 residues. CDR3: CASSLGTGTINEKLFF. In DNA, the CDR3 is TGTGCCAGCAGCTTAGGCACCGGGACAATCAATGAAAAACTGTTTTTT.

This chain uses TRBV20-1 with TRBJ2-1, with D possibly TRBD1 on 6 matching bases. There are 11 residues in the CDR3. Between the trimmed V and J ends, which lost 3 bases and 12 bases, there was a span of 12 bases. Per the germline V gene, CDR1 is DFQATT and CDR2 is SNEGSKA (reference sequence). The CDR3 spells CSASPRGGQFF. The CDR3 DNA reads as TGCAGTGCTAGTCCCAGGGGCGGGCAGTTCTTC.

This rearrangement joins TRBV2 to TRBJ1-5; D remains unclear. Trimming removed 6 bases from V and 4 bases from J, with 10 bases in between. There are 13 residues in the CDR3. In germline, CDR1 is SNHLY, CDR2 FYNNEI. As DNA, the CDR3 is TGTGCCAGCAGAGTTTTCGGGAATCAGCCCCAGCATTTT. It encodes CASRVFGNQPQHF.

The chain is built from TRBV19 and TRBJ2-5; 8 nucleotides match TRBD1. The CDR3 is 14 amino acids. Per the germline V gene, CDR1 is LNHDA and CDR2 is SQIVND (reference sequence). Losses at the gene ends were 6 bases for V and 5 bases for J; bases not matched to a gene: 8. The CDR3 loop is CASSPQGAGETQYF. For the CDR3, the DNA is TGTGCCAGTAGCCCCCAGGGGGCAGGGGAGACCCAGTACTTC.

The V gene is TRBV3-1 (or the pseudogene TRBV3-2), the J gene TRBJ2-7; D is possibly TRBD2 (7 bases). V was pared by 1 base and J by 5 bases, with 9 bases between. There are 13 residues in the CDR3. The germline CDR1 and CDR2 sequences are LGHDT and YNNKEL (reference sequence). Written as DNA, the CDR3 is TGTGCCAGCAGCCAAGGGGGGGGCCACGAGCAGTACTTC. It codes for CASSQGGGHEQYF.

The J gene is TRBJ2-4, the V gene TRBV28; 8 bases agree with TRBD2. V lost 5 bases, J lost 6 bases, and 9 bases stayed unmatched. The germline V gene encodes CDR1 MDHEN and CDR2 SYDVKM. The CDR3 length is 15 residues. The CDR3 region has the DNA TGTGCCAGCAGTACAACGGGACTAGGGGCAAACATTCAGTACTTC. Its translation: CASSTTGLGANIQYF.

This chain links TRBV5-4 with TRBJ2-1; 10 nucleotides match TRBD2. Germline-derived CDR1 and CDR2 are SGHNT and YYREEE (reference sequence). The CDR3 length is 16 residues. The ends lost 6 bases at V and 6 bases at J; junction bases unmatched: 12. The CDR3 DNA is TGTGCCAGCAACCCTCGCCCCCTAGCGGGAGTCAATGAGCAGTTCTTC. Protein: CASNPRPLAGVNEQFF.

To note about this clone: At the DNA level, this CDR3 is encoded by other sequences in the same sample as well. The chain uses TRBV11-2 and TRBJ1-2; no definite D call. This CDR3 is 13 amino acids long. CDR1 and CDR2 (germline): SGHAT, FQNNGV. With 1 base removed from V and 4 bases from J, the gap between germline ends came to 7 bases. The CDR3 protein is CASSLGGIYGYTF. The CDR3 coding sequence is TGTGCCAGCAGCTTAGGAGGTATCTATGGCTACACCTTC.

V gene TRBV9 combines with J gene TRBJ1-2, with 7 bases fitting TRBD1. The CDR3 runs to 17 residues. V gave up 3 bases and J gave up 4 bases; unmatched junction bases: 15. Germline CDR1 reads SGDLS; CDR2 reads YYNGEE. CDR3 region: CASSAEGASRLGYGYTF. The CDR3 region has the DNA TGTGCCAGCAGCGCAGAGGGGGCGTCTCGTCTCGGCTATGGCTACACCTTC.

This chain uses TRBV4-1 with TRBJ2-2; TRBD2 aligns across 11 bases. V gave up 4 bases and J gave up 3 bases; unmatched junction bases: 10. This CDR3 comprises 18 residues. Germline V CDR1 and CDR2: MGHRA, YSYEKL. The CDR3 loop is CASSLRLAGNFYTGELFF. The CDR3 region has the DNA TGCGCCAGCAGCCTACGACTAGCGGGAAATTTTTACACCGGGGAGCTGTTTTTT.

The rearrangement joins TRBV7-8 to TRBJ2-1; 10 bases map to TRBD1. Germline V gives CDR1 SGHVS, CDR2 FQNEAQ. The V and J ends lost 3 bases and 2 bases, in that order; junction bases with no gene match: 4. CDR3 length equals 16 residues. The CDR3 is CASSFSGTGAYNEQFF. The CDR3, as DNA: TGTGCCAGCAGCTTTTCCGGGACAGGGGCCTACAATGAGCAGTTCTTC.

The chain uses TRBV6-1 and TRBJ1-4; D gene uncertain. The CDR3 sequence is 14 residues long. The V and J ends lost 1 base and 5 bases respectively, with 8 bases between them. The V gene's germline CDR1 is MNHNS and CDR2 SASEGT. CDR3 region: CASSEGAVNEKLFF. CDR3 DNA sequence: TGTGCCAGCAGTGAAGGGGCAGTGAATGAAAAACTGTTTTTT.

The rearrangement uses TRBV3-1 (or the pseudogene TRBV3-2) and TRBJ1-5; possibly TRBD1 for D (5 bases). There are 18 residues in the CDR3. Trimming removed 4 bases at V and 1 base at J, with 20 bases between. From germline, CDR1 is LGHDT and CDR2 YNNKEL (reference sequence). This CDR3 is CASSPTRGSGGSNQPQHF. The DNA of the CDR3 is TGTGCCAGCAGCCCTACTCGGGGGTCGGGCGGAAGCAATCAGCCCCAGCATTTT.